Here is one TCR beta chain with its context. The antigen remains undetermined. The CDR3 covers 15 residues. Germline V gene lookup returns CDR1 SGHAT and CDR2 FQNNGV. Trimming cost V 7 bases and J 0 bases, with 13 bases left between them. Produced via immunoSEQ multiplex PCR; TCRdb's table is partial and in-frame only. The sample has about 150,000 clones, about 92% seen once. This record comes from a study of T cell responses to AZD1222 COVID-19 vaccine. Broader study findings: Donors skewed white British and female; clonal diversity was possibly underestimated. Nearly half of spike-specific TCRs reportedly target unmutated variant regions.

Combined were second doses at about 4 or about 12 weeks. This sample comprised peripheral blood, obtained 28 days after the second AZD1222 dose. The rearrangement links TRBV11-2 to TRBJ1-5; D is possibly TRBD1 (6 bases). This sequence was found in an adult who received the AZD1222 COVID-19 vaccine. CDR3 amino acids: CASKAGTNSNQPQHF. The CDR3 DNA sequence: TGTGCCAGCAAGGCCGGGACAAATAGCAATCAGCCCCAGCATTTT.